One and the same sample provided the 13 T cell receptor beta chains below, sequenced in a study of beta chain features in type 1 diabetes. cDNA synthesis used the whole RNA isolate, giving expressed TCRB sequences. The protocol was immunoSEQ multiplex PCR, while the TCRdb copy is restricted to in-frame clones and leaves out a portion. The repertoire holds 250,000 to 350,000 clones, with about 15% as singletons. Sample: central memory CD4+ T cells from blood. Receptors originate from a man aged 30 to 39 in good health.

This clone was seen only a few times. This sequence joins TRBV6-1 and TRBJ1-1, with a tentative D call TRBD1 (5 bases). Germline V lookup: CDR1 MNHNS, CDR2 SASEGT. V lost 4 bases, J lost 4 bases, and 13 bases lay in between. The length of the CDR3 is 14 residues. The CDR3 DNA follows: TGTGCCAGCAGTGTACAGGTTATGGGCACTGAAGCTTTCTTT. As protein: CASSVQVMGTEAFF.

This clone was observed a handful of times. The chain employs TRBV6-5 and TRBJ1-1; D may be TRBD1 (5 bases). Germline V gene sequence: CDR1 MNHEY, CDR2 SVGAGI. The CDR3 length is 16 residues. Trimming stripped 2 bases from V and 6 bases from J, with 19 bases between. As DNA, the CDR3 is TGTGCCAGCAGTTACACCTCAGGTCGACAGTTGGCTGAAGCTTTCTTT. Translation: CASSYTSGRQLAEAFF.

This clone was seen a few times. The chain couples TRBV12-2 to TRBJ2-7; TRBD1, the D gene given by the table, was not confirmed from the DNA. TRBV12-2 is a pseudogene. The CDR3 sequence is 14 residues long. The chain's CDR3 is CASRLGQGEYEQYF. The CDR3 nucleotides read TGTGCAAGTCGCTTGGGACAGGGGGAGTACGAGCAGTACTTC.

The table lists this clone with many counts. The genes are TRBV7-2 and TRBJ1-1; D is uncertain. V gave up 1 base and J gave up 0 bases, with 15 bases separating them. The germline gives CDR1 SGHTA, CDR2 FQGNSA. The CDR3 covers 17 residues. CDR3 bases: TGTGCCAGCAGCTTAGACGGCCCGGTTCGCATGAACACTGAAGCTTTCTTT. Protein: CASSLDGPVRMNTEAFF. Together with reference TRBV7-2 and TRBJ1-1, the CDR3 gives the full variable domain: GAGVSQSPSNKVTEKGKDVELRCDPISGHTALYWYRQSLGQGLEFLIYFQGNSAPDKSGLPSDRFSAERTGGSVSTLTIQRTQQEDSAVYLCASSLDGPVRMNTEAFFGQGTRLTVV.

The chain links TRBV5-6 to TRBJ2-1; 8 nucleotides align to TRBD2. The CDR3 consists of 13 residues. V was pared by 4 bases and J by 11 bases, with 8 bases of the junction left unmatched. Germline CDR1 is SGHDT and CDR2 is YYEEEE. CDR3 DNA: TGTGCCAGCAGCCCGGGGACTAGTAATAAGCAGTTCTTC. Encoded protein: CASSPGTSNKQFF.

This clone was seen only a few times. The rearrangement links TRBV7-9 to TRBJ1-1, with D possibly being TRBD1 (5 bases). The V gene's germline CDR1 is SEHNR and CDR2 FQNEAQ (reference sequence). The CDR3 extends over 13 amino acids. Trimming left V 1 base short and J 13 bases short, with 16 bases between. CDR3 in amino acids: CASSLDWQGAVFF. CDR3 coding DNA: TGTGCCAGCAGCTTAGATTGGCAGGGCGCGGTTTTCTTT.

This clone was picked up a small number of times. The rearrangement links TRBV5-6 to TRBJ2-1; 7 bases match TRBD1. V was pared by 4 bases and J by 5 bases, with 9 bases of the junction left unmatched. This CDR3 contains 15 residues. Looked up from germline, CDR1 is SGHDT and CDR2 is YYEEEE. In DNA form, the CDR3 reads TGTGCCAGCAGCCCCAGACAGGGCCAAAACAATGAGCAGTTCTTC. It codes for CASSPRQGQNNEQFF.

This clone came up a few times. The rearrangement joins TRBV10-3 to TRBJ1-1; D gene unclear. Germline loops: CDR1 ENHRY, CDR2 SYGVKD. Trimming took 0 bases from V and 3 from J, leaving 11 bases between them. The CDR3 consists of 15 residues. CDR3 nucleotides: TGTGCCATCAGTGAGTCGGGTACGGAGGACACTGAAGCTTTCTTT. Amino acid sequence: CAISESGTEDTEAFF.

This clone was observed a handful of times. This sequence joins TRBV7-2 and TRBJ2-3; D is unresolved. The ends were cut back, 2 bases at V and 1 base at J, with 4 bases in the middle. Germline-derived CDR1 and CDR2 are SGHTA and FQGNSA. This CDR3 contains 13 residues. The CDR3, as DNA: TGTGCCAGCAGCTTATATGGCACAGATACGCAGTATTTT. Translated: CASSLYGTDTQYF. Combining the CDR3 with reference TRBV7-2 and TRBJ2-3 gives the whole variable domain GAGVSQSPSNKVTEKGKDVELRCDPISGHTALYWYRQSLGQGLEFLIYFQGNSAPDKSGLPSDRFSAERTGGSVSTLTIQRTQQEDSAVYLCASSLYGTDTQYFGPGTRLTVL.

This clone has a handful of counts. J is TRBJ2-5 and V is TRBV6-1, with 9 bases aligning to TRBD2. Unmatched junction bases numbered 5, after V lost 4 bases and J lost 5 bases. The CDR3 spans 14 residues. Germline V CDR1 and CDR2: MNHNS, SASEGT. CDR3 sequence: CASSVGLARETQYF. In DNA, the CDR3 is TGTGCCAGCAGTGTGGGACTAGCTCGGGAGACCCAGTACTTC.

The chain carries TRBV7-2 and TRBJ2-5; 10 nucleotides line up with TRBD2. Trimming removed 4 bases from V and 6 bases from J; junction bases left unmatched: 5. Germline lookup yields CDR1 SGHTA and CDR2 FQGNSA. This CDR3 contains 14 residues. The CDR3 sequence is CASSSSGGGQTQYF. For the CDR3, the DNA is TGTGCCAGCAGCTCCAGCGGGGGGGGTCAGACCCAGTACTTC.

This clone was seen ten or more times. The rearrangement links TRBV7-2 to TRBJ1-1; maybe TRBD1 (5 bases). V was pared by 8 bases and J by 2 bases, with 12 bases between. This CDR3 region has 13 residues. Germline assignment: CDR1 SGHTA and CDR2 FQGNSA. CDR3: CASRGMANTEAFF. DNA of the CDR3: TGTGCCAGCCGGGGGATGGCAAACACTGAAGCTTTCTTT.

A few counts support this clone. This chain uses TRBV7-2 with TRBJ2-7; D ambiguous. Per the germline V gene, CDR1 is SGHTA and CDR2 is FQGNSA. The germline V and J ends were trimmed by 5 bases and 2 bases, with 16 bases remaining between them. CDR3 length: 15 amino acids. CDR3 DNA: TGTGCCAGCAGCCGCCTTCGCGACGCAGCCTACGAGCAGTACTTC. Its translation: CASSRLRDAAYEQYF.